At least ten counts were recorded for the clone carrying this TCR beta chain. Its antigen is not known. Arm-PCR with iRepertoire HTBI primers amplified the CDR3 regions for these TCR beta libraries. TCRdb re-called the multiplex PCR reads with MiXCR, one entry per CDR3 protein. The sample yields about 320,000 distinct CDR3 sequences, over 15% seen once. The V gene's germline CDR1 is MDHEN and CDR2 SYDVKM. V lost 2 bases and J lost 4, with 14 bases in between. This CDR3 spans 15 amino acids. The data derive from a study of regulatory T cells in long-lasting Graves disease. The study's findings and limits: With persistent disease, TRBV28, TRBJ1-2 and TRBJ2-5 were the favored segments.

Time point indicated: newly diagnosed GD, antithyroid drugs for less than 3 months. Making the TCR library involved RNA that had been extracted from PBMCs. The chain uses TRBV28 and TRBJ1-2; D not resolved. The sequenced sample was peripheral blood mononuclear cells (PBMCs), obtained at new diagnosis, from a patient treated with antithyroid drugs. The TCR was taken from a female donor with Graves disease. CDR3 amino acids: CASSLNPGETYGYTF. CDR3 sequence (DNA): TGTGCCAGCAGTTTAAATCCAGGAGAAACCTATGGCTACACCTTC.